This TCR beta chain was sequenced in a study of blood T cell repertoires in COVID-19. At the level of the study: Specimens from acute and convalescent COVID-19 originated in the United States, Italy and Spain. T cells, B-cell-depleted T cells, or PBMCs supplied cDNA or gDNA.

With V trimmed by 7 bases and J by 7 bases, 8 bases remained unmatched. The CDR3 sequence is 13 residues long. The V gene's germline CDR1 is SGHRS and CDR2 YFSETQ. In the study's own analysis: By means of reference gene primer amplification, nucleated cell counts were estimated. Generated by immunoSEQ multiplex PCR, the TCRdb table keeps only in-frame clones and is missing some. V, J and clone size derive from that table, while D and trimming were established from the DNA sequence. The table lists 55,000 or so clones, roughly 85% of them singletons, with approximately 12% in the top ten. Material for sequencing was peripheral blood. The chain has TRBV5-1 and TRBJ1-3, with 7 bases matching TRBD1. The clonotype was recovered from a human donor in a cohort sampled during active COVID-19. The CDR3 DNA reads as TGCGCCAGCTCCGAGACAGGGACCAACACCATATATTTT. It codes for CASSETGTNTIYF. Filled out from reference TRBV5-1 and TRBJ1-3, the complete variable domain reads KAGVTQTPRYLIKTRGQQVTLSCSPISGHRSVSWYQQTPGQGLQFLFEYFSETQRNKGNFPGRFSGRQFSNSRSEMNVSTLELGDSALYLCASSETGTNTIYFGEGSWLTVV.